This T cell receptor beta chain was found in a study of radiation and T cells in renal cell carcinoma. Turning to the study itself: Nephrectomy followed 15 Gy stereotactic body radiation by 4 weeks.

As regards this clone: Antigen specificity is unknown.

Time point noted: blood 2 weeks post-SBRT. Treatment denoted: 15 Gy SBRT to primary tumor, nephrectomy 4 weeks later. General study points: Pretreatment tumor biopsies were lacking, so baseline clonotypes are unknown.

The method was immunoSEQ multiplex PCR; TCRdb's version includes in-frame clones alone and lacks a portion of them. This sample has about 150,000 clones; 80% to 90% occur once, and the top ten carry 10% to 15%. Germline assignment: CDR1 MNHEY and CDR2 SVGAGI. Trimming took 0 bases from V and 7 from J; bases not matched to a gene: 2. CDR3 length equals 14 residues. The V gene is TRBV6-5, the J gene TRBJ1-1; 10 bases line up with TRBD1. The sequencing used blood, collected from a patient whose treatment included radiotherapy and nephrectomy. This receptor was identified in a woman between 50 and 59 years old with renal cell carcinoma. This CDR3 reads CASSYSRTGGEAFF. In nucleotides, the CDR3 is TGTGCCAGCAGTTACTCCCGGACAGGGGGTGAAGCTTTCTTT.